A single sample gave rise to the 21 T cell receptor beta chains below, sequenced in a study of cytomegalovirus exposure and HLA in healthy donors. The PCR was carried out with 60 Vbeta primers and 13 Jbeta primers. The table came from immunoSEQ multiplex PCR; TCRdb's copy has only in-frame clones and leaves some out. The repertoire consists of approximately 160,000 clones, with around four fifths occurring once and the leading ten covering 1%. Sequencing was done on a sample of PBMCs. These receptors were taken from a woman aged 50 to 60 in good health and CMV-seropositive.

The chain joins TRBV9 to TRBJ2-7, with D unclear. Germline-derived CDR1 and CDR2 are SGDLS and YYNGEE. There are 14 residues in the CDR3. Trimming took off 4 bases at V and 0 bases at J, with 11 bases between the two ends. Here the CDR3 DNA reads TGTGCCAGCAGCCTTAATGAGCTCTCCTACGAGCAGTACTTC. Its translation: CASSLNELSYEQYF.

The chain uses TRBV6-1 and TRBJ2-7; D might be TRBD1 (6 bases). V lost 4 bases and J 4 bases, leaving 14 bases between the germline ends. Looked up from germline, CDR1 is MNHNS and CDR2 is SASEGT. The CDR3 spans 14 residues. The CDR3: CASSVSGTPYEQYF. In DNA, the CDR3 is TGTGCCAGCAGTGTCTCTGGGACACCATACGAGCAGTACTTC.

The J gene is TRBJ1-2, the V gene TRBV5-6; no reliable D call. This CDR3 is built from 15 residues. Germline-derived CDR1 and CDR2 are SGHDT and YYEEEE. V lost 1 base and J 0 bases, leaving 10 bases between the germline ends. CDR3 bases: TGTGCCAGCAGCTTGAAAGCCGTAGCTAACTATGGCTACACCTTC. It translates to CASSLKAVANYGYTF.

The chain links TRBV14 to TRBJ2-3; a possible D gene is TRBD2 (5 bases). The V gene lost 0 bases and the J gene lost 1 base, with 11 bases spanning the gap. Germline lookup yields CDR1 SGHDN and CDR2 FVKESK. The CDR3 covers 16 residues. DNA for the CDR3: TGTGCCAGCAGCCAAGAAAGAGCGGTTCGCACAGATACGCAGTATTTT. This translates into CASSQERAVRTDTQYF. The complete variable domain, with remaining parts taken from reference TRBV14 and TRBJ2-3, reads EAGVTQFPSHSVIEKGQTVTLRCDPISGHDNLYWYRRVMGKEIKFLLHFVKESKQDESGMPNNRFLAERTGGTYSTLKVQPAELEDSGVYFCASSQERAVRTDTQYFGPGTRLTVL.

The chain recombines TRBV5-4 with TRBJ2-1; TRBD2 agrees at 8 bases. Germline V gives CDR1 SGHNT, CDR2 YYREEE (reference sequence). Germline trimming cut 5 bases from V and 4 bases from J; bases unmatched to any gene: 2. The CDR3 contains 13 residues. Written as DNA, the CDR3 is TGTGCCAGCAGGGGACTAGATTACAATGAGCAGTTCTTC. Translation: CASRGLDYNEQFF.

The V gene is TRBV5-1, the J gene TRBJ2-4, with 8 bases fitting TRBD1. Germline lookup yields CDR1 SGHRS and CDR2 YFSETQ. There are 19 residues in the CDR3. Trimming cost V 0 bases and J 1 base; bases outside gene matches: 12. As DNA, the CDR3 is TGCGCCAGCAGCTTGGTACCCTTGGACAGGGCGGCTGCCAAAAACATTCAGTACTTC. Amino acids: CASSLVPLDRAAAKNIQYF.

The J gene is TRBJ2-7, the V gene TRBV7-2; 7 bases agree with TRBD2. CDR3 length equals 17 residues. Germline V lookup: CDR1 SGHTA, CDR2 FQGNSA. Trimming removed 7 bases from V and 2 bases from J; junction bases left unmatched: 17. The CDR3 spells CASNLLHGASGTYEQYF. CDR3 DNA sequence: TGTGCCAGCAACCTCTTACACGGGGCTAGCGGAACCTACGAGCAGTACTTC.

To note about this clone: An end of the junction does not agree with germline; a read error may underlie this. This chain connects TRBV7-9 to TRBJ2-5; 13 bases are a match to TRBD2. CDR1 is SEHNR, CDR2 FQNEAQ, per germline (reference sequence). CDR3 length: 16 amino acids. CDR3 bases: TGTTCCAGCAGCGTGGGACTAGCGGGACTACAAGAGACCCAGTACTTC. Translated: CSSSVGLAGLQETQYF.

The genes are TRBV5-4 and TRBJ2-3, with D unresolved. The CDR3 is made up of 15 amino acids. The V end was cut by 6 bases, the J end by 9 bases, with 23 bases between. The germline CDR1 and CDR2 sequences are SGHNT and YYREEE (reference sequence). The CDR3 DNA is TGTGCCAGCACCAGTGGTGGCGGTGCTGGTGGGACGCAGTATTTT. Translated: CASTSGGGAGGTQYF.

This clone was recorded a few times. V is TRBV7-2 and J is TRBJ2-5; possible D gene TRBD2, 6 bases. Germline CDR1 SGHTA, CDR2 FQGNSA. The CDR3 contains 16 residues. The V end was cut by 5 bases, the J end by 5 bases, with 21 bases between. The DNA of the CDR3 is TGTGCCAGCAGCCCAGGTGGCGCGGGACGGGGCGAGACCCAGTACTTC. This encodes CASSPGGAGRGETQYF.

The rearrangement uses TRBV19 and TRBJ2-2; 7 nucleotides align to TRBD1. CDR3 length: 20 residues. Germline lookup yields CDR1 LNHDA and CDR2 SQIVND (reference sequence). J lost 0 bases, V lost 3 bases, and 16 bases had no gene match. CDR3 residues: CASSILIALWDSSNTGELFF. CDR3 bases: TGTGCCAGTAGTATTCTTATTGCCCTATGGGACAGTTCGAACACCGGGGAGCTGTTTTTT.

The chain recombines TRBV29-1 with TRBJ2-5; TRBD2 aligns across 13 bases. V lost 5 bases and J lost 1; bases outside the gene matches: 7. Germline V lookup: CDR1 SQVTM, CDR2 ANQGSEA. CDR3 length: 16 amino acids. This CDR3 reads CSVPWTSGGPQETQYF. The CDR3, as DNA: TGCAGCGTTCCCTGGACTAGCGGGGGACCCCAAGAGACCCAGTACTTC.

V gene TRBV7-9 combines with J gene TRBJ1-3; possibly TRBD1 for D (5 bases). CDR3 size: 17 residues. CDR1 is SEHNR and CDR2 is FQNEAQ in the germline V gene (reference sequence). Trimming removed 1 base from V and 0 bases from J, with 13 bases in between. CDR3 amino acids: CASSLEWGLSSGNTIYF. DNA for the CDR3: TGTGCCAGCAGCTTAGAGTGGGGCTTGAGCTCTGGAAACACCATATATTTT. The variable domain in full, with the rest retrieved from reference TRBV7-9 and TRBJ1-3, is DTGVSQNPRHKITKRGQNVTFRCDPISEHNRLYWYRQTLGQGPEFLTYFQNEAQLEKSRLLSDRFSAERPKGSFSTLEIQRTEQGDSAMYLCASSLEWGLSSGNTIYFGEGSWLTVV.

On this clone: Other nucleotide sequences from this sample produce the same CDR3. This chain connects TRBV28 to TRBJ1-6; a possible D gene is TRBD1 (5 bases). This CDR3 has 14 residues. Looked up from germline, CDR1 is MDHEN and CDR2 is SYDVKM. V was cut by 6 bases and J by 12 bases, with 18 bases left in between. The CDR3: CASSFWNGDRPLHF. The CDR3 region has the DNA TGTGCCAGCAGCTTCTGGAACGGAGACAGACCCCTCCACTTT.

The J gene is TRBJ2-3, the V gene TRBV7-2; 10 bases are a match to TRBD2. Looked up from germline, CDR1 is SGHTA and CDR2 is FQGNSA. V trimming: 3 bases; J trimming: 5 bases; junction bases outside the gene matches: 5. The CDR3 has 15 amino acids. The CDR3 here is CASSFSLAGKDTQYF. CDR3 DNA sequence: TGTGCCAGCAGCTTCTCACTAGCGGGAAAAGATACGCAGTATTTT.

The V gene is TRBV5-1, the J gene TRBJ1-2; 11 bases are a match to TRBD1. V was clipped by 0 bases and J by 8 bases; unmatched bases: 6. This CDR3 is built from 15 residues. Germline CDR1 is SGHRS and CDR2 is YFSETQ. The CDR3, as DNA: TGCGCCAGCAGCTTGGGGACAGGGGGCGCTCGGGGCTACACCTTC. Protein product: CASSLGTGGARGYTF.

This CDR3 is CASSHRVSTDTQYF. The CDR3 DNA follows: TGTGCCAGCAGTCACAGGGTCAGCACAGATACGCAGTATTTT. The genes are TRBV7-9 and TRBJ2-3; D possibly corresponds to TRBD1 (6 bases). Germline-derived CDR1 and CDR2 are SEHNR and FQNEAQ (reference sequence). Deletions cut 6 bases from V and 0 bases from J, with 10 bases between. The CDR3 is 14 amino acids.

This chain uses TRBV9 with TRBJ2-5, with D possibly being TRBD2 (5 bases). CDR3 length equals 18 residues. V was clipped by 4 bases and J by 0 bases, with 22 bases between them. The V gene's germline CDR1 is SGDLS and CDR2 YYNGEE. The CDR3 protein is CASSPGLLPGKYQETQYF. The CDR3 DNA follows: TGTGCCAGCAGCCCTGGACTCCTCCCCGGTAAGTACCAAGAGACCCAGTACTTC.

Only one count was recorded for this clone. The chain employs TRBV5-1 and TRBJ1-1, with no clear D. The CDR3 is 15 amino acids. The V gene lost 1 base and the J gene lost 0 bases, with 10 bases spanning the gap. Looked up from germline, CDR1 is SGHRS and CDR2 is YFSETQ. As DNA, the CDR3 is TGCGCCAGCAGCTTGACACGACTAATGAACACTGAAGCTTTCTTT. Translating gives CASSLTRLMNTEAFF. Looking up the rest from reference TRBV5-1 and TRBJ1-1 gives the full variable domain: KAGVTQTPRYLIKTRGQQVTLSCSPISGHRSVSWYQQTPGQGLQFLFEYFSETQRNKGNFPGRFSGRQFSNSRSEMNVSTLELGDSALYLCASSLTRLMNTEAFFGQGTRLTVV.

The chain combines TRBV28 with TRBJ2-7; 9 bases match TRBD1. The J segment lost 3 bases and the V segment lost 6 bases, leaving 9 bases of the junction unmatched. This CDR3 comprises 15 residues. Germline-derived CDR1 and CDR2 are MDHEN and SYDVKM. This CDR3 reads CASSPMLTGGYEQYF. CDR3 DNA sequence: TGTGCCAGCAGCCCCATGTTGACAGGGGGCTACGAGCAGTACTTC.

J is TRBJ2-7 and V is TRBV20-1, with 8 bases fitting TRBD1. The end of the DNA is better explained by TRBJ2-5, so the J call may be wrong. This CDR3 comprises 11 residues. CDR1 is DFQATT and CDR2 is SNEGSKA in the germline V gene (reference sequence). CDR3 region: CSATGGETQYF. The CDR3 nucleotides read TGCAGTGCCACAGGGGGGGAGACCCAGTACTTC.